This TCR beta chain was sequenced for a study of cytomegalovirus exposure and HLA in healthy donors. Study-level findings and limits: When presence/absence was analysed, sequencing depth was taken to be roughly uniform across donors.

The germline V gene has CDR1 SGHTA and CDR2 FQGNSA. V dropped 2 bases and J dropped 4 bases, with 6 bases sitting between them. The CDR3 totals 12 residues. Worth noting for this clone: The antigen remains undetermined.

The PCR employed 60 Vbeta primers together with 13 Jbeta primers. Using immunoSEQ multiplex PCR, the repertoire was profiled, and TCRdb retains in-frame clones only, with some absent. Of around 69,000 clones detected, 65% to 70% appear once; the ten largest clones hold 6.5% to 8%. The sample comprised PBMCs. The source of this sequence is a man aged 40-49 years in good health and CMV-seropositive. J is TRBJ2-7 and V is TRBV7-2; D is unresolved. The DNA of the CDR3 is TGTGCCAGCAGCTTATCAGGTTACGAGCAGTACTTC. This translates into CASSLSGYEQYF. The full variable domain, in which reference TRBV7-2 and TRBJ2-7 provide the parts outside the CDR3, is GAGVSQSPSNKVTEKGKDVELRCDPISGHTALYWYRQSLGQGLEFLIYFQGNSAPDKSGLPSDRFSAERTGGSVSTLTIQRTQQEDSAVYLCASSLSGYEQYFGPGTRLTVT.